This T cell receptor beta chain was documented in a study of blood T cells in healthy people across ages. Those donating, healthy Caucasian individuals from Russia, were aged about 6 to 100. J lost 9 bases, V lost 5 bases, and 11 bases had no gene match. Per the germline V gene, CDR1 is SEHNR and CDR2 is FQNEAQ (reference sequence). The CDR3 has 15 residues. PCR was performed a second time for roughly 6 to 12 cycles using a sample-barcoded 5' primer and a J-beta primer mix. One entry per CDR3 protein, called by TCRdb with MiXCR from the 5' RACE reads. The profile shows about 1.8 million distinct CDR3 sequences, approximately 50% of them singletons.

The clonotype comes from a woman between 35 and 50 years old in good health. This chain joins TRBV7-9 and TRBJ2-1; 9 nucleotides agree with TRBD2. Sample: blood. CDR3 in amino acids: CASSPTGGGAREQFF. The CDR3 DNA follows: TGTGCCAGCAGCCCAACGGGCGGGGGGGCCCGTGAGCAGTTCTTC.